This T cell receptor beta chain was sequenced for a study of vaccination effects on CD4 cells after COVID-19. Turning to the study itself: Convalescent patients (three in total) were sampled early and late after vaccination.

CDR3 length: 12 amino acids. V was clipped by 6 bases and J by 4 bases; unmatched bases: 2. In germline, CDR1 is ENHRY, CDR2 SYGVKD. Concerning this clone itself: Antigen specificity is unknown.

The protocol was immunoSEQ multiplex PCR, while the TCRdb copy is restricted to in-frame clones and leaves out a portion. The sample lists about 18,000 clones; around 76% were seen once. Before any sequencing was done, the ViraFEST assay used viral peptide pools to expand antigen-specific CD4+ T cells. Culture lasted roughly 9 days before CD4+ T cell isolation. The infection with SARS-CoV-2 (confirmed by PCR) occurred in this person between March and December 2020. As their vaccination, participants received two doses of either BNT162b2 or mRNA-1273. Findings and limits, study-wide: Late after vaccination, infection- and vaccine-induced clones showed marked clonal contraction.

The TCR was taken from a human donor who had a prior SARS-CoV-2 infection. The chain couples TRBV10-3 to TRBJ2-7; 8 positions match TRBD1. The sequenced sample was CD4+ T cells from PBMCs cultured with SARS-CoV-2 spike peptides, obtained after COVID-19 vaccination. CDR3 nucleotide sequence: TGTGCCATCAGCCGGACAGGGTACGAGCAGTACTTC. Amino acid sequence: CAISRTGYEQYF.